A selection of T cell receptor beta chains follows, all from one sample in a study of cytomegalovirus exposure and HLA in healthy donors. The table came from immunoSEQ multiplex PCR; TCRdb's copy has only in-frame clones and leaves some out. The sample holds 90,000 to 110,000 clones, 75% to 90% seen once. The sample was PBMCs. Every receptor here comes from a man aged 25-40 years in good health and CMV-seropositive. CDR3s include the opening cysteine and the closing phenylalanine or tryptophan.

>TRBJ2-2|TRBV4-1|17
CASSQGLAGGHTGELFF
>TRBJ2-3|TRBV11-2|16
CASSLDPERGTDTQYF
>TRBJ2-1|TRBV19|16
CASSIDHEGRYNEQFF
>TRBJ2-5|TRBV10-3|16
CAISEPASGGEGTQYF
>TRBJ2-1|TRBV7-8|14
CASSSTASYNEQFF
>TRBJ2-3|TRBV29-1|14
CSVSHGGTRDTQYF
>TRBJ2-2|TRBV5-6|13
CASSSGWTGELFF
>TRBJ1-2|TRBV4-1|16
CASSQDRSQGNYGYTF
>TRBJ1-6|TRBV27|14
CASSSRDRISPLHF
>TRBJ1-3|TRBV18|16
CASSAGTGGSGNTIYF
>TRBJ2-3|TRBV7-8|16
CASSPKSGGATDTQYF
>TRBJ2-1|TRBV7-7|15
CASSLVLSSYNEQFF
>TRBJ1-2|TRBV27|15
CASSPGTAVGYGYTF
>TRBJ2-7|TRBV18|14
CASSPGTSSYEQYF
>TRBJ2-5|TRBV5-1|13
CASSLDTQETQYF
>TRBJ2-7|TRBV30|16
CAWSVGGLPIPYEQYF
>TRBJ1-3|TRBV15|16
CATSGPGRFFGNTIYF
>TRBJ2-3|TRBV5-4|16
CASRVSGQGYADTQYF
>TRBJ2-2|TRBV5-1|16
CASSLSSGSHTGELFF
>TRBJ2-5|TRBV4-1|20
CASSQDQRVISGGQGETQYF
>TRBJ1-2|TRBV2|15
CASSDYTGEIYGYTF
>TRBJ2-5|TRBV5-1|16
CASSADLRGGEETQYF
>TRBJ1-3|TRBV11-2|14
CASSRTGPGNTIYF
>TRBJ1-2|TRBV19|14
CASSMGSRGSGYTF
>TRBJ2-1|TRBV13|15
CASSSPAGGENEQFF
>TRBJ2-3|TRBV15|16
CATSRLGEGSTDTQYF
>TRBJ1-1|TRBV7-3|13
CASSPTGGTEAFF
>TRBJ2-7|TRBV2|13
CASRGTGSGEQYF
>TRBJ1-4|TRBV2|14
CASRKGGAEEKLFF
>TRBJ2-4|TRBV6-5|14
CASRGLAGGNIQYF
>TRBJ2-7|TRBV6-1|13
CASTWDSSYEQYF
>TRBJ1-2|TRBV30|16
CAWTQSPAGANYGYTF
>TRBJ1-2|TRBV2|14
CASSEGEGWGGYTF
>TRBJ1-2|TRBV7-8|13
CASSNRGGHGYTF
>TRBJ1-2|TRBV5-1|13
CASSHRDRDGYTF
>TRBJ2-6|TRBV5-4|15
CASSSRATGANVLTF